Listed below are T cell receptor beta chains from one sample, sequenced in a study of T cells in Graves' hyperthyroidism and ophthalmopathy. Via MiXCR, TCRdb re-called the multiplex PCR reads, giving one row per CDR3 protein. The table includes about 610,000 distinct CDR3 sequences, around 15% detected once. The sequenced material came from blood. The receptor source for this set is a woman in her thirties or forties with Graves' ophthalmopathy. Both conserved end residues are part of each CDR3. The order of the fields is J gene, V gene, D gene, clone size, CDR3 protein, CDR3 DNA. D genes are given only for firm matches. Only some rows state a clone size, as once, few, many or a class for expanded clones.

TRBJ2-6,TRBV7-2,NA,NA,CASSLRPSGANVLTF,TGTGCCAGCAGCCTCAGACCGTCTGGGGCCAACGTCCTGACTTTC
TRBJ2-5,TRBV10-3,NA,few,CAISEPSARPQETQYF,TGTGCCATCAGTGAGCCTTCGGCAAGGCCCCAAGAGACCCAGTACTTC
TRBJ2-7,TRBV6-2/TRBV6-3,TRBD2,NA,CASSIPSGSTLGEQYF,TGTGCCAGCAGTATCCCTAGCGGGAGCACCCTTGGCGAGCAGTACTTC
TRBJ2-2,TRBV2,NA,few,CASSVWGVTGELFF,TGTGCCAGCAGTGTCTGGGGGGTTACCGGGGAGCTGTTTTTT
TRBJ2-5,TRBV30,NA,many,CAWSVLRETQYF,TGTGCCTGGAGTGTACTTCGAGAGACCCAGTACTTC
TRBJ2-2,TRBV28,TRBD2,many,CASSRGGLANTGELFF,TGTGCCAGCAGCCGGGGGGGACTAGCGAACACCGGGGAGCTGTTTTTT
TRBJ1-2,TRBV4-1,NA,NA,CASSQDRDLGGYTF,TGCGCCAGCAGCCAAGACAGGGACCTCGGAGGCTACACCTTC
TRBJ2-7,TRBV20-1,NA,NA,CSARPDSSSYEQYF,TGCAGTGCCCGACCGGACAGTAGTTCCTACGAGCAGTACTTC
TRBJ1-1,TRBV10-3,NA,many,CAISGGENTEAFF,TGTGCCATCAGTGGGGGAGAGAACACTGAAGCTTTCTTT
TRBJ2-7,TRBV18,NA,NA,CASSPIPGPQPHEQYF,TGTGCCAGCTCACCAATTCCGGGACCCCAACCCCACGAGCAGTACTTC
TRBJ1-1,TRBV4-1,NA,many,CASSPRTGLLNTEAFF,TGCGCCAGCAGCCCGAGGACGGGCCTCCTTAACACTGAAGCTTTCTTT
TRBJ1-3,TRBV18,TRBD1,NA,CASSPLQGASGNTIYF,TGTGCCAGCTCACCGCTTCAGGGGGCATCCGGAAACACCATATATTTT
TRBJ2-7,TRBV12-3/TRBV12-4,NA,many,CASSFGLPYEQYF,TGTGCCAGCAGTTTTGGACTACCCTACGAGCAGTACTTC
TRBJ2-7,TRBV19,NA,NA,CASSTTLSYEQYF,TGTGCCAGTAGTACGACATTATCCTACGAGCAGTACTTC
TRBJ2-7,TRBV30,TRBD1,few,CAGLGQNYEQYF,TGTGCCGGGCTGGGACAGAACTACGAGCAGTACTTC
TRBJ2-7,TRBV20-1,TRBD2,many,CSAPRVAGGFGEQYF,TGCAGTGCCCCCCGGGTAGCGGGAGGGTTTGGCGAGCAGTACTTC
TRBJ2-2,TRBV3-1,NA,few,CASSPEGLDTGELFF,TGTGCCAGCAGCCCCGAGGGACTGGACACCGGGGAGCTGTTTTTT
TRBJ1-3,TRBV9,NA,few,CASSVEIVGGGSGNTIYF,TGTGCCAGCAGCGTAGAGATCGTTGGAGGTGGATCTGGAAACACCATATATTTT
TRBJ2-2,TRBV25-1,NA,NA,CASKMAGTRNTGELFF,TGTGCCAGCAAAATGGCTGGCACCCGGAACACCGGGGAGCTGTTTTTT
TRBJ2-5,TRBV20-1,NA,few,CSARPTTPTQETQYF,TGCAGTGCTAGACCGACAACCCCCACACAAGAGACCCAGTACTTC
TRBJ2-5,TRBV19,TRBD1,NA,CASSPRTGSGTQYF,TGTGCCAGTAGCCCCAGGACAGGGTCCGGGACCCAGTACTTC
TRBJ1-3,TRBV5-1,NA,many,CASKYGNTIYF,TGCGCCAGCAAGTATGGAAACACCATATATTTT
TRBJ2-7,TRBV29-1,TRBD1,many,CSVAEPGQGAEQYF,TGCAGCGTTGCCGAACCGGGACAGGGGGCCGAGCAGTACTTC
TRBJ2-7,TRBV7-9,NA,few,CASSLISGSSAEQYF,TGTGCCAGCAGCTTAATCAGCGGCAGTTCGGCTGAGCAGTACTTC
TRBJ2-7,TRBV27,NA,few,CASSSGSNYEQYF,TGTGCCAGCTCCTCGGGGTCCAACTACGAGCAGTACTTC
TRBJ2-2,TRBV6-2/TRBV6-3,NA,many,CASAFGGSTGGLFF,TGTGCCAGCGCCTTCGGAGGGTCCACCGGGGGGCTGTTTTTT
TRBJ1-2,TRBV6-5,NA,many,CASSRDSSYGYTF,TGTGCCAGCAGTCGCGACAGCAGCTATGGCTACACCTTC
TRBJ2-2,TRBV28,NA,many,CASSLWGEAGELFF,TGTGCCAGCAGTTTATGGGGGGAAGCCGGGGAGCTGTTTTTT
TRBJ1-2,TRBV7-8,NA,NA,CASSLEYGTGYTF,TGTGCCAGCAGCTTAGAATATGGAACGGGCTACACCTTC
TRBJ1-2,TRBV20-1,NA,many,CSASMAYGYTF,TGCAGTGCCTCGATGGCCTATGGCTACACCTTC
TRBJ2-5,TRBV5-6,NA,many,CASSLLPETQYF,TGTGCCAGCAGCTTGTTACCAGAGACCCAGTACTTC
TRBJ2-1,TRBV10-3,NA,few,CAISESFSLNEQFF,TGTGCCATCAGTGAGTCGTTTAGCCTCAATGAGCAGTTCTTC
TRBJ2-1,TRBV28,TRBD2,many,CASSSPSGRIYNEQFF,TGTGCCAGCAGTTCGCCTAGCGGGAGGATCTACAATGAGCAGTTCTTC
TRBJ2-2,TRBV5-1,TRBD1,many,CASSLGTGVGELFF,TGCGCCAGCAGCTTGGGGACAGGGGTCGGGGAGCTGTTTTTT
TRBJ1-2,TRBV6-1,TRBD1,many,CAAKQGSSGYTF,TGTGCCGCTAAACAGGGGTCCTCTGGCTACACCTTC
TRBJ2-2,TRBV12-3/TRBV12-4,NA,many,CASSPFQGGGELFF,TGTGCCAGCAGTCCTTTCCAGGGTGGCGGGGAGCTGTTTTTT
TRBJ2-2,TRBV7-3,TRBD2,many,CASSLLLAGTNTGELFF,TGTGCCAGCAGCTTGCTCCTAGCGGGAACGAACACCGGGGAGCTGTTTTTT
TRBJ2-7,TRBV12-3/TRBV12-4,NA,many,CASTLEAPYEQYF,TGTGCCAGCACCCTGGAGGCCCCCTACGAGCAGTACTTC
TRBJ1-1,TRBV25-1,NA,many,CASSGISMNTEAFF,TGTGCCAGCAGTGGGATCTCGATGAACACTGAAGCTTTCTTT
TRBJ1-6,TRBV28,TRBD1,few,CASSYRGHNSPLHF,TGTGCCAGCAGTTACAGGGGACATAATTCACCCCTCCACTTT
TRBJ2-2,TRBV6-2/TRBV6-3,NA,few,CASSPRLDSGELFF,TGTGCCAGCAGCCCCCGACTAGATTCCGGGGAGCTGTTTTTT
TRBJ1-1,TRBV6-1,NA,many,CASSVAESNTEAFF,TGTGCCAGCAGTGTGGCGGAGTCGAACACTGAAGCTTTCTTT